These 13 T cell receptor beta chains were sequenced from one sample in a study of blood T cells in healthy people across ages (dated by TCRdb to 2014 to 2015). Preparation of the library involved 5' RACE. Reads for this sample came from an Illumina HiSeq 2500. The second PCR ran for roughly 6 to 11 cycles and used a J-beta primer mix along with a sample-barcoded 5' primer. TCRdb's own reprocessing of the public reads used fastp at Q25 and MiXCR and kept productive beta chains. Records with the same CDR3 protein are collapsed into one entry carrying the most frequent genes and DNA. The sample contains 600,000 or so distinct CDR3 sequences, 25% to 35% of them found a single time. The ten largest make up about 15% of the sample. Sequencing used blood. The receptor source for this set is a woman of 80 years or more in good health.

The chain links TRBV5-1 to TRBJ1-4; no clear D. Germline V gene data show CDR1 as SGHRS and CDR2 as YFSETQ. The V end lost 1 base, the J end lost 0 bases, and 7 bases lay between the germline ends. The CDR3 consists of 15 residues. CDR3: CASSLSNPTNEKLFF. CDR3 nucleotide sequence: TGCGCCAGCAGCTTGTCAAATCCAACTAATGAAAAACTGTTTTTT.

This clonotype has a count of ten or more. V usage is TRBV7-3 and J usage is TRBJ1-5; D might be TRBD1 (6 bases). Germline V gene lookup returns CDR1 SGHTA and CDR2 FQGTGA. This CDR3 comprises 13 residues. V gave up 1 base and J gave up 5 bases, with 6 bases separating them. As DNA, the CDR3 is TGTGCCAGCAGCTTAAAGGGGGATCAGCCCCAGCATTTT. This sequence encodes CASSLKGDQPQHF.

With regard to this clonotype: No conserved phenylalanine or tryptophan ends this CDR3, so it is likely a read error. The J gene is TRBJ2-7, the V gene TRBV5-1; TRBD2 agrees at 8 bases. TRBJ2-4 explains the end of the DNA better; the J call may be wrong. Germline V lookup: CDR1 SGHRS, CDR2 YFSETQ. CDR3 length: 15 residues. DNA of the CDR3: TGCGCCGGCAGGTCGGGACTAGAAATCAAAAACATTCAGTACAAC. Protein product: CAGRSGLEIKNIQYN.

This clonotype has a count of ten or more. The gene calls are TRBV7-9 and TRBJ1-2, with TRBD1 as a possible D gene (5 bases). Germline CDR1 is SEHNR and CDR2 is FQNEAQ (reference sequence). Trimming cost V 5 bases and J 6 bases, with 22 bases left between them. The CDR3 spans 16 residues. CDR3 sequence reads: CASSRGLGQVGDGYTF. The CDR3 nucleotides read TGTGCCAGCAGCCGAGGATTAGGTCAGGTGGGGGATGGCTACACCTTC.

This clonotype was picked up a small number of times. A much larger clone is a single base away; this may be a read error. V usage is TRBV5-1 and J usage is TRBJ1-1, with a possible D match to TRBD1 (5 bases). Trimming shortened V by 0 bases and J by 0 bases, and 9 bases separated the two germline ends. The CDR3 consists of 15 residues. Per germline, CDR1 SGHRS and CDR2 YFSETQ. The CDR3 here is CASSLDGRVNTEAFF. CDR3 nucleotide sequence: TGCGCCAGCAGCTTGGATGGCAGGGTGAACACTGAAGCTTTCTTT.

This chain links TRBV6-1 with TRBJ2-5, with 12 bases lining up with TRBD1. The CDR3 contains 17 residues. CDR1 and CDR2 from the germline V gene are MNHNS and SASEGT. The trim removed 5 bases at V and 5 bases at J, leaving 12 bases unmatched. CDR3 DNA sequence: TGTGCCAGCAGTAGGGACAGGGGGCGAGTCCGAGCGGAGACCCAGTACTTC. Residues: CASSRDRGRVRAETQYF.

The chain employs TRBV6-2 or TRBV6-3 and TRBJ2-7; D possibly matches TRBD1 or TRBD2 (7 bases each). TRBJ2-4 matches the DNA end more closely, so the J call is doubtful. Per the germline V gene, CDR1 is MNHEY and CDR2 is SVGEGT. CDR3 length: 16 amino acids. The CDR3 reads CASSLSTSRGAGIQYF. As DNA, the CDR3 is TGTGCCAGCAGTCTATCGACTAGCAGGGGGGCTGGCATTCAGTACTTC.

As regards this clonotype: Possible read error: a much larger clone is one base away. DNA of the CDR3: TGTGCCTGGAGTGTACGTTCGGCGGGCGGGGAGCTGTACTTC. Translated, it gives CAWSVRSAGGELYF. V is TRBV30 and J is TRBJ2-7, with D tentatively TRBD2 (6 bases). This CDR3 contains 14 residues. Germline values: CDR1 GTSNPN, CDR2 SVGIG (reference sequence).

This sequence joins TRBV7-9 and TRBJ1-2, with D uncertain. CDR3 length: 16 residues. The V and J ends lost 2 bases and 3 bases respectively, with 16 bases between them. Germline CDR1 reads SEHNR; CDR2 reads FQNEAQ (reference sequence). The CDR3 reads CASSLLSQDTHYGYTF. In DNA form, the CDR3 reads TGTGCCAGCAGCTTATTGAGCCAAGACACTCACTATGGCTACACCTTC.

There are many counts of this clonotype. The chain couples TRBV6-6 to TRBJ1-6; D not resolved. The CDR3 length is 15 residues. Trimming removed 6 bases from V and 7 bases from J, with 16 bases in between. Germline CDR1 MNHNY, CDR2 SVGAGI (reference sequence). The CDR3 sequence: CASSQLALPNSPLHF. CDR3 in DNA: TGTGCCAGCAGCCAGTTAGCGCTACCGAATTCACCCCTCCACTTT.

This clonotype was found a few times. V and J are TRBV28 and TRBJ1-2; the D gene is possibly TRBD1 (5 bases). Germline V lookup: CDR1 MDHEN, CDR2 SYDVKM. Trimming stripped 7 bases from V and 2 bases from J, with 17 bases between. The CDR3 extends over 15 amino acids. The CDR3 loop reads CASIVPGRENYGYTF. The CDR3 DNA follows: TGTGCCAGCATCGTTCCGGGACGGGAAAACTATGGCTACACCTTC.

On this clonotype itself: This may stem from a read error, because a much larger clone lies one nucleotide away. The J gene is TRBJ2-1, the V gene TRBV5-1; 7 bases are a match to TRBD2. The CDR3 spans 14 residues. Per the germline V gene, CDR1 is SGHRS and CDR2 is YFSETQ. The trim removed 10 bases at V and 4 bases at J, leaving 11 bases unmatched. The CDR3 sequence is CAGKEGGGYNEQFF. As DNA, the CDR3 is TGCGCCGGCAAGGAGGGCGGGGGATACAATGAGCAGTTCTTC.

This clonotype was counted ten times or more. The chain couples TRBV5-6 to TRBJ1-2; D unresolved. CDR3 size: 12 residues. The V and J ends lost 0 bases and 11 bases respectively, with 11 bases between them. Looked up from germline, CDR1 is SGHDT and CDR2 is YYEEEE. As DNA, the CDR3 is TGTGCCAGCAGCTTGGAACCCGGTTGGTACACCTTC. Its protein product is CASSLEPGWYTF.